These 10 T cell receptor beta chains came from one sample sequenced in a study of siplizumab effects on memory and regulatory T cells. Mixed lymphocyte reaction cells underwent roughly six days of coculture at 37°C. Which antigens these TCRs recognize remains unknown. Only in-frame clones appear in the TCRdb table, and some are missing; sequencing was by immunoSEQ multiplex PCR. Among 10,000 to 15,000 clones listed, roughly half were seen once. The sample consisted of CFSE-low (dividing) CD8+ T cells sorted from an allogeneic mixed lymphocyte reaction. The origin of the receptors is a human donor in good health; the cells came from an allogeneic mixed lymphocyte reaction. Some clones in this sample may be carry-over from other donors' samples.

V is TRBV7-3 and J is TRBJ1-1, with D possibly being TRBD1 (5 bases). V was clipped by 2 bases and J by 3 bases, with 13 bases between them. The CDR3 contains 15 residues. Germline V CDR1 and CDR2: SGHTA, FQGTGA. The CDR3 sequence is CASSLERGPYTEAFF. The CDR3 DNA reads TGTGCCAGCAGCTTAGAGAGGGGCCCTTACACTGAAGCTTTCTTT.

The chain employs TRBV6-1 and TRBJ2-2; D is undetermined. The CDR3 length is 13 residues. Trimming pared 3 bases from V and 3 bases from J, leaving 5 bases between. Germline V gives CDR1 MNHNS, CDR2 SASEGT. The chain's CDR3 is CASSEPYTGELFF. CDR3 sequence (DNA): TGTGCCAGCAGTGAGCCGTACACCGGGGAGCTGTTTTTT.

The chain joins TRBV19 to TRBJ1-2, with D maybe TRBD1 (5 bases). This CDR3 region has 17 residues. Germline V gives CDR1 LNHDA, CDR2 SQIVND (reference sequence). Trimming left V 2 bases short and J 0 bases short, with 16 bases between. As DNA, the CDR3 is TGTGCCAGTAGTATAAATCTCCAGGGAGGGCCTAACTATGGCTACACCTTC. Translating gives CASSINLQGGPNYGYTF.

The V and J genes are TRBV9 and TRBJ2-1, with 9 bases fitting TRBD2. Germline CDR1 SGDLS, CDR2 YYNGEE. Unmatched junction bases numbered 3, after V lost 3 bases and J lost 8 bases. The CDR3 is made up of 13 amino acids. The CDR3 bases are TGTGCCAGCAGCGAGACTAGCGGTTATGAGCAGTTCTTC. Translating it yields CASSETSGYEQFF.

This clone was observed a handful of times. The V gene is TRBV7-2, the J gene TRBJ1-4; D may be TRBD1 (6 bases). Looked up from germline, CDR1 is SGHTA and CDR2 is FQGNSA. V was cut by 5 bases and J by 0 bases, with 10 bases left in between. This CDR3 contains 15 residues. This CDR3 reads CASSPGAATNEKLFF. CDR3 sequence (DNA): TGTGCCAGCAGCCCAGGGGCTGCAACTAATGAAAAACTGTTTTTT.

The chain joins TRBV27 to TRBJ2-2; D remains unclear. CDR1 MNHEY and CDR2 SMNVEV come from the germline V gene (reference sequence). V lost 6 bases, J lost 6 bases, and 8 bases lay in between. CDR3 length: 12 residues. CDR3 residues: CASSKWAGELFF. CDR3 bases: TGTGCCAGCAGCAAGTGGGCCGGGGAGCTGTTTTTT.

The chain employs TRBV5-1 and TRBJ1-6; the D gene is possibly TRBD1 (5 bases). This CDR3 is built from 14 residues. The V end was cut by 0 bases, the J end by 7 bases, with 8 bases between. CDR1 is SGHRS, CDR2 YFSETQ, per germline. The DNA for the CDR3 is TGCGCCAGCAGCTTGGGACAGCCAAATTCACCCCTCCACTTT. Its protein product is CASSLGQPNSPLHF. Combining the CDR3 with reference TRBV5-1 and TRBJ1-6 gives the whole variable domain KAGVTQTPRYLIKTRGQQVTLSCSPISGHRSVSWYQQTPGQGLQFLFEYFSETQRNKGNFPGRFSGRQFSNSRSEMNVSTLELGDSALYLCASSLGQPNSPLHFGNGTRLTVT.

The genes are TRBV27 and TRBJ2-3, with a possible D match to TRBD2 (6 bases). V was pared by 3 bases and J by 8 bases, with 18 bases between. Per the germline V gene, CDR1 is MNHEY and CDR2 is SMNVEV (reference sequence). The CDR3 totals 15 residues. The CDR3 reads CASSLAGTLDSTQYF. CDR3 bases: TGTGCCAGCAGTTTGGCAGGGACTCTAGACAGTACGCAGTATTTT.

V usage is TRBV5-5 and J usage is TRBJ2-5; 10 bases align to TRBD2. CDR3 length: 17 amino acids. V lost 4 bases, J lost 5 bases, and 14 bases stayed unmatched. Germline lookup yields CDR1 SGHKS and CDR2 YYEKEE (reference sequence). Here the CDR3 DNA reads TGTGCCAGCAGCCTATTACCGGGACTAGCGAATGGTGAGACCCAGTACTTC. It translates to CASSLLPGLANGETQYF.

The V gene is TRBV7-6, the J gene TRBJ2-5; D call uncertain. This CDR3 is built from 13 residues. V was clipped by 8 bases and J by 5 bases, with 15 bases between them. CDR1 and CDR2 from the germline V gene are SGHVS and FNYEAQ. The CDR3 DNA is TGTGCCAGCGGATCGACTTGGATGGAGACCCAGTACTTC. Translation: CASGSTWMETQYF.